One sample yielded the 10 T cell receptor beta chains listed below, sequenced in a study of T cell repertoires in cytomegalovirus infection. Antigen specificity for these receptors is unknown. TCRdb re-derived calls from the reads in MiXCR, one entry per CDR3 protein. The sample holds some 940,000 distinct CDR3 sequences; around 30% are singletons and the top ten take about 14%. This specimen consisted of cultured CD8+ T cells from PBMCs, obtained from culture after CMV antigen stimulation. Receptors were obtained from a human donor in good health (CMV status not recorded). Some clones in this sample may be carry-over from other donors' samples.

This clonotype was counted between two and nine times. This chain uses TRBV5-6 with TRBJ2-4; TRBD2 aligns across 11 bases. Germline V gives CDR1 SGHDT, CDR2 YYEEEE. After removal of 4 bases from V and 7 bases from J, the junction contained 7 bases not matched to a gene. The CDR3 totals 15 residues. The CDR3 region is CASSPLAGGRNIQYF. CDR3 bases: TGTGCCAGCAGCCCCTTAGCGGGGGGGCGGAACATTCAGTACTTC.

V is TRBV2 and J is TRBJ1-5; D may be TRBD1 (6 bases). V was shortened by 8 bases and J by 0 bases, with 14 bases between the two germline ends. Germline V lookup: CDR1 SNHLY, CDR2 FYNNEI. The CDR3 is 15 residues long. CDR3 nucleotides: TGTGCCAGCGGGCACAGGGAGGATAGCAATCAGCCCCAGCATTTT. Its protein product is CASGHREDSNQPQHF.

The chain couples TRBV28 to TRBJ2-7; D could derive from TRBD1 or TRBD2 (6 bases each). Trimming removed 5 bases at V and 5 bases at J, with 28 bases between. In germline, CDR1 is MDHEN, CDR2 SYDVKM. This CDR3 contains 18 residues. CDR3 sequence: CASSHDLILQGPGDEQYV. For the CDR3, the DNA is TGTGCCAGCAGTCATGACCTAATTTTGCAGGGGCCGGGGGACGAGCAGTACGTC.

The table lists this clonotype with a few counts. This sequence joins TRBV6-2 or TRBV6-3 and TRBJ2-7; 8 nucleotides align to TRBD1. Germline V gene data show CDR1 as MNHEY and CDR2 as SVGEGT. This CDR3 contains 16 residues. After removal of 0 bases from V and 0 bases from J, the junction contained 4 bases not matched to a gene. For the CDR3, the DNA is TGTGCCAGCAGTTACTCCCAGGGGGCGATCTCCTACGAGCAGTACGTC. Translation: CASSYSQGAISYEQYV.

The V call is TRBV7-9, the J call TRBJ1-2, with 7 bases matching TRBD1. This CDR3 contains 15 residues. The germline V gene has CDR1 SEHNR and CDR2 FQNEAQ (reference sequence). V gave up 1 base and J gave up 4 bases; unmatched junction bases: 6. The CDR3 loop is CASSLVVGGVYGYTF. The CDR3 DNA is TGTGCCAGCAGCTTAGTTGTAGGGGGCGTCTATGGCTACACCTTC.

This clonotype was picked up a small number of times. V and J are TRBV10-3 and TRBJ2-6; 9 nucleotides line up with TRBD1. Germline trimming cut 6 bases from V and 3 bases from J; bases unmatched to any gene: 9. Germline CDR1 reads ENHRY; CDR2 reads SYGVKD. This CDR3 is built from 17 residues. CDR3 protein: CAIRGQGPQGGANVLTF. As DNA, the CDR3 is TGTGCCATCAGGGGACAGGGCCCCCAAGGTGGGGCCAACGTCCTGACTTTC.

This clonotype has at least ten counts. The J gene is TRBJ1-2, the V gene TRBV7-8; 9 bases align to TRBD1. This CDR3 has 16 residues. V lost 2 bases and J lost 3; bases outside the gene matches: 7. Germline V CDR1 and CDR2: SGHVS, FQNEAQ. DNA of the CDR3: TGTGCCAGCAGCTTAACCCGGGGACAGGGAGACTATGGCTACACCTTC. It is translated as CASSLTRGQGDYGYTF.

The chain uses TRBV4-1 and TRBJ2-1; 7 positions match TRBD1. Trimming took 3 bases from V and 4 from J; bases not matched to a gene: 3. The CDR3 is 14 residues long. CDR1 MGHRA and CDR2 YSYEKL come from the germline V gene. Here the CDR3 DNA reads TGCGCCAGCAGCCACACGGGACAGTACAATGAGCAGTTCTTC. Translating it yields CASSHTGQYNEQFF.

As to this clonotype: A much larger clone lies a single base off, so this may be a read error. This chain uses TRBV7-6 with TRBJ1-5; D unresolved. Trimming pared 2 bases from V and 5 bases from J, leaving 13 bases between. The CDR3 consists of 15 residues. Germline V CDR1 and CDR2: SGHVS, FNYEAQ. CDR3 nucleotide sequence: TGTGCCAGCAGCTTATGGCCATCTCAGGATCAGCCCCAGCATTTT. This translates into CASSLWPSQDQPQHF.

V usage is TRBV6-2 or TRBV6-3 and J usage is TRBJ1-2, with D possibly being TRBD1 (5 bases). Deletions cut 4 bases from V and 7 bases from J, with 13 bases between. This CDR3 region has 13 residues. CDR1 is MNHEY and CDR2 is SVGEGT in the germline V gene. The CDR3 loop reads CASSSRGTSGYTF. The DNA for the CDR3 is TGTGCCAGCAGTTCGCGGGGGACCTCTGGCTACACCTTC.